This T cell receptor (beta chain) derives from a study of T cell changes during pregnancy in multiple sclerosis. Germline CDR1 SGHDN, CDR2 FVKESK. Trimming cost V 4 bases and J 4 bases, with 15 bases left between them. The CDR3 totals 15 residues. The method was immunoSEQ multiplex PCR; TCRdb's version includes in-frame clones alone and lacks a portion of them. The table lists under 45,000 clones, 90% to 95% of them singletons. The material sequenced was CD4+ T cells from peripheral blood mononuclear cells, taken in the third trimester of pregnancy. The chain is built from TRBV14 and TRBJ2-3; D call uncertain. The clonotype was recovered from a female donor in good health, enrolled as a control in a pregnancy study. Here the CDR3 reads CASSRKRQPSDTQYF. The CDR3 DNA reads as TGTGCCAGCAGCCGCAAGAGACAACCCTCAGATACGCAGTATTTT.